The entry below gives a single TCR beta chain sequence along with its context. Its antigen is not known. Profiling relied on immunoSEQ multiplex PCR, and the TCRdb table lists in-frame clones only, not all of them. The data show roughly 120,000 clones, roughly nine tenths seen once. This specimen belongs to a study of cytomegalovirus exposure and HLA in healthy donors. Findings and caveats of the study: The study put 150 to 200 TCR beta chains on its list as cytomegalovirus-associated. The authors confirmed in vitro that a few CMV-associated chains were specific for CMV antigens.

Trimming stripped 5 bases from V and 5 bases from J, with 9 bases between. Germline values: CDR1 DFQATT, CDR2 SNEGSKA (reference sequence). The CDR3 has 11 amino acids. The donors were members of the validation cohort comprising roughly 130 subjects, separate from the roughly 650-subject first cohort. This chain connects TRBV20-1 to TRBJ1-2; no definite D call. The receptor was isolated from a man between 18 and 29 years old in good health and CMV-seropositive. The sample comprised PBMCs. In DNA form, the CDR3 reads TGCAGTGCTGGGCGAGGGTATGGCTACACCTTC. Translation: CSAGRGYGYTF.